The clone carrying this T cell receptor (beta chain) showed up just a few times. This record belongs to a study of shared clonotypes between healthy human individuals. Repertoires were generated with immunoSEQ multiplex PCR, while TCRdb's copy carries only in-frame clones and drops some. The data hold 2 million to 3 million clones, with more than 80% observed a single time. The sample consisted of naive CD4+ T cells sorted from blood. Subset denoted: CD45RA+ positively selected. The clonotype originates from a young man in good health.

The CDR3 nucleotides are TGTGCCAGTAGTTTCGCATATAGCAATCAGCCCCAGCATTTT. Its translation is CASSFAYSNQPQHF. The chain links TRBV19 to TRBJ1-5; D is ambiguous. The CDR3 covers 14 residues. CDR1 LNHDA and CDR2 SQIVND come from the germline V gene (reference sequence). V lost 5 bases, J lost 0 bases, and 8 bases lay in between.